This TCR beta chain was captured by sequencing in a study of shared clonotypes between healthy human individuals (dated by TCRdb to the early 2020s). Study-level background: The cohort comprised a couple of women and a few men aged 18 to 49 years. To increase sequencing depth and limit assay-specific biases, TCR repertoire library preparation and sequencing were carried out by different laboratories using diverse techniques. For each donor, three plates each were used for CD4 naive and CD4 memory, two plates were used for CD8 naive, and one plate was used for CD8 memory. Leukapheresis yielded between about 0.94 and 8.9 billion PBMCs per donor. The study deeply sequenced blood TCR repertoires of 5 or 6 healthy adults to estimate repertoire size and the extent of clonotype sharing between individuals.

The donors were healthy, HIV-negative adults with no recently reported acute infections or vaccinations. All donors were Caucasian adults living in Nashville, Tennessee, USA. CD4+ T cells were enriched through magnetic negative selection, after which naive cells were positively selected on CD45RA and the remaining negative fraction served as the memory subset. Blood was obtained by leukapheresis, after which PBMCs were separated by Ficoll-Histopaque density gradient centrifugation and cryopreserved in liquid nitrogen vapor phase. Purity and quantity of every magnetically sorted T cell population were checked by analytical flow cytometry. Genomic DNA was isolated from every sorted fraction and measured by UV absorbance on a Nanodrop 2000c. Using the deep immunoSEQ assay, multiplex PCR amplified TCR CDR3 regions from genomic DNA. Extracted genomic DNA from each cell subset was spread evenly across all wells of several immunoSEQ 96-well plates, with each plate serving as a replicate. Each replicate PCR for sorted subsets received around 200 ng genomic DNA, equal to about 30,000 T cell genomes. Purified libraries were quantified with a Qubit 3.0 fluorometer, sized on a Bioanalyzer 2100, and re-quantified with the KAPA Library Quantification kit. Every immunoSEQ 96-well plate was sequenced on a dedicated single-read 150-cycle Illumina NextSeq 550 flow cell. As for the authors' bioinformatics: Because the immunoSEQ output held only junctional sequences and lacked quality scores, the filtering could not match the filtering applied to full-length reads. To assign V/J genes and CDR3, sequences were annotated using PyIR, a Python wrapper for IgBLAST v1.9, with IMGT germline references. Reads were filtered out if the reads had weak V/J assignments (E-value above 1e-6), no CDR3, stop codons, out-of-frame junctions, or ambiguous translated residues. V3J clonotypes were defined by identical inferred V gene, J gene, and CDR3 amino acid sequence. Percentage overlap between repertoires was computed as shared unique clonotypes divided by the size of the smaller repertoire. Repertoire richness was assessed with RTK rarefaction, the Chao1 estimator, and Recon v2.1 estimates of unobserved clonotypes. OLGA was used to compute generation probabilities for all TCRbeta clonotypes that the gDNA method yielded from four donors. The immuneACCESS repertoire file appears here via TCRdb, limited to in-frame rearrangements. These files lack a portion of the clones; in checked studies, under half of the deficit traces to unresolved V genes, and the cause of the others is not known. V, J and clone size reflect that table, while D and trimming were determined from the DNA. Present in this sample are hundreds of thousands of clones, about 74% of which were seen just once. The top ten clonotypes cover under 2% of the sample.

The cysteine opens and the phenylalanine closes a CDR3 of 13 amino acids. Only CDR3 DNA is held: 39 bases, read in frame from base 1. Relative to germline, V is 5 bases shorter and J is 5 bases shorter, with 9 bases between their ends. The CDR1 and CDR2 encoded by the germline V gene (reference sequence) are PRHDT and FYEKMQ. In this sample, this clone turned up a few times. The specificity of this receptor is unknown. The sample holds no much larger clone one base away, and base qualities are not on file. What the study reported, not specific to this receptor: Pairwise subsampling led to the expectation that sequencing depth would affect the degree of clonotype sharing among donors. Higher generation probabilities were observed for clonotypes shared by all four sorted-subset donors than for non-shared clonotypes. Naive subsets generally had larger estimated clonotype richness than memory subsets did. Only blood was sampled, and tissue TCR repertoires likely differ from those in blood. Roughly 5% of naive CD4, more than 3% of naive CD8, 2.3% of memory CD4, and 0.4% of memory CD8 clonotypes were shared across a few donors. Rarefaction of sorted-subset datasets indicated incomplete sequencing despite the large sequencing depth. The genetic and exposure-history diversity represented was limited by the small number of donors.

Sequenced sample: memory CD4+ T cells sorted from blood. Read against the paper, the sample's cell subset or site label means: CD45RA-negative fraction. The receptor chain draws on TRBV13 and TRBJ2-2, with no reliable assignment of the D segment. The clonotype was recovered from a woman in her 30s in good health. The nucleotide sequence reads TGTGCCAGCAGCCTCACGGAGACCGGGGAGCTGTTTTTT. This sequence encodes CASSLTETGELFF.